The clone carrying this TCR beta chain came up a few times. What it binds is unknown. The study ran its PCR with 60 Vbeta and 13 Jbeta primers. Libraries were prepared by immunoSEQ multiplex PCR; TCRdb keeps only in-frame clonotypes and omits some of them. This repertoire shows about 170,000 clones, about three quarters found once; its top ten account for 0.7% to 0.8%. This specimen comes from a study of cytomegalovirus exposure and HLA in healthy donors. Points from the study as a whole: Within a later analysis, the majority of CMV-associated TCR beta chains appeared HLA-restricted. Researchers reported in a later analysis that common viral pathogens appeared linked to several top clusters. A missense DCLRE1C variant was associated with V- and J-gene trimming of TCR beta chains in a later analysis, and an independent cohort replicated the association.

CDR3 length equals 13 residues. V shed 6 bases and J 3 bases; nucleotides not matched to a gene: 1. Germline CDR1 MDHEN, CDR2 SYDVKM. The sequence was obtained from a female donor in good health and CMV-seronegative. V gene TRBV28 combines with J gene TRBJ2-3, with 9 bases that match TRBD2. Material for sequencing was PBMCs. CDR3 nucleotides: TGTGCCAGCAGGAGCGGGGGGACAGATACGCAGTATTTT. This codes for CASRSGGTDTQYF. The entire variable domain, with the rest obtained from reference TRBV28 and TRBJ2-3, is as follows: DVKVTQSSRYLVKRTGEKVFLECVQDMDHENMFWYRQDPGLGLRLIYFSYDVKMKEKGDIPEGYSVSREKKERFSLILESASTNQTSMYLCASRSGGTDTQYFGPGTRLTVL.